The 23 T cell receptor beta chains below all came from one sample that was sequenced in a study of blood T cell repertoires in COVID-19. The table came from immunoSEQ multiplex PCR; TCRdb's copy has only in-frame clones and leaves some out. This sample has about 360,000 clones, with about 88% found just once. The material sequenced was peripheral blood. These receptors were collected from an older woman with COVID-19, enrolled during active disease.

The genes are TRBV30 and TRBJ1-2, with 8 bases lining up with TRBD1. The germline V gene encodes CDR1 GTSNPN and CDR2 SVGIG (reference sequence). The CDR3 length is 13 residues. J was trimmed by 7 bases and V by 1 base; bases with no gene match: 5. CDR3 sequence: CAWSDQGAVGYTF. DNA of the CDR3: TGTGCCTGGAGTGATCAGGGGGCAGTTGGCTACACCTTC.

The V gene is TRBV5-4, the J gene TRBJ2-5; 15 bases are a match to TRBD2. The V segment lost 1 base and the J segment 4 bases; nucleotides outside the gene matches: 11. CDR1 and CDR2 (germline): SGHNT, YYREEE (reference sequence). The length of the CDR3 is 19 residues. CDR3 DNA: TGTGCCAGCAGCTTGCTGTTCGGACTAGCGGGGGGGCAGAGAGAGACCCAGTACTTC. Protein sequence: CASSLLFGLAGGQRETQYF.

CDR3 protein: CASSFTGGRRREGYTF. Here the CDR3 DNA reads TGTGCCAGCAGCTTTACGGGAGGTAGGCGTCGAGAAGGCTACACCTTC. The V gene is TRBV5-8, the J gene TRBJ1-2; D call uncertain. The V gene lost 2 bases and the J gene lost 8 bases, with 22 bases spanning the gap. The CDR3 extends over 16 amino acids. The V gene's germline CDR1 is SGHTS and CDR2 YDEGEE.

This chain joins TRBV7-9 and TRBJ2-5; the match to TRBD1 covers 7 bases. The CDR3 is made up of 16 amino acids. Trimming took 0 bases from V and 5 from J; bases not matched to a gene: 9. Germline CDR1 SEHNR, CDR2 FQNEAQ (reference sequence). CDR3 nucleotide sequence: TGTGCCAGCAGCTTAGCGATGACAGGGCCAGGGGAGACCCAGTACTTC. Its protein is CASSLAMTGPGETQYF. Supplemented by reference TRBV7-9 and TRBJ2-5, the full variable domain reads DTGVSQNPRHKITKRGQNVTFRCDPISEHNRLYWYRQTLGQGPEFLTYFQNEAQLEKSRLLSDRFSAERPKGSFSTLEIQRTEQGDSAMYLCASSLAMTGPGETQYFGPGTRLLVL.

V is TRBV30 and J is TRBJ1-2; D unresolved. Per the germline V gene, CDR1 is GTSNPN and CDR2 is SVGIG (reference sequence). This CDR3 region has 14 residues. V dropped 2 bases and J dropped 7 bases, with 17 bases sitting between them. CDR3 in amino acids: CAWSKGDYGGGYTF. CDR3 nucleotides: TGTGCCTGGAGTAAAGGTGACTACGGCGGTGGCTACACCTTC. The entire variable domain, with the rest obtained from reference TRBV30 and TRBJ1-2, is as follows: SQTIHQWPATLVQPVGSPLSLECTVEGTSNPNLYWYRQAAGRGLQLLFYSVGIGQISSEVPQNLSASRPQDRQFILSSKKLLLSDSGFYLCAWSKGDYGGGYTFGSGTRLTVV.

There are a few counts of this clone. The genes are TRBV10-3 and TRBJ1-5, with TRBD1 matching 7 bases. With 7 bases clipped from V and 4 bases from J, the junction kept 4 bases outside the gene matches. Looked up from germline, CDR1 is ENHRY and CDR2 is SYGVKD. The CDR3 length is 13 residues. The CDR3 bases are TGTGCCATCACCCAGGGGGAAAATCAGCCCCAGCATTTT. This translates into CAITQGENQPQHF.

The V call is TRBV6-1, the J call TRBJ2-7; D gene ambiguous. Trimming took 1 base from V and 1 from J, leaving 11 bases between them. This CDR3 is 15 amino acids long. Germline V CDR1 and CDR2: MNHNS, SASEGT. The CDR3 nucleotides are TGTGCCAGCAGTGAAGTTTACAGTTCGTCCTACGAGCAGTACTTC. This translates into CASSEVYSSSYEQYF.

The V call is TRBV9, the J call TRBJ2-2, with D unresolved. Germline CDR1 and CDR2: SGDLS and YYNGEE. The CDR3 runs 12 residues. V gave up 4 bases and J gave up 3 bases, with 4 bases separating them. CDR3 in DNA: TGTGCCAGCAGCCCGTACACCGGGGAGCTGTTTTTT. This encodes CASSPYTGELFF.

V gene TRBV13 combines with J gene TRBJ2-7, with D hard to call. The V end lost 2 bases, the J end lost 5 bases, and 4 bases lay between the germline ends. Germline lookup yields CDR1 PRHDT and CDR2 FYEKMQ (reference sequence). This CDR3 has 11 residues. DNA for the CDR3: TGTGCCAGCAGCTTACAGAACGAGCAGTACTTC. It translates to CASSLQNEQYF.

The rearrangement links TRBV7-2 to TRBJ2-5; no reliable D call. This CDR3 is built from 14 residues. CDR1 SGHTA and CDR2 FQGNSA come from the germline V gene. V gave up 3 bases and J gave up 1 base, with 9 bases separating them. The DNA of the CDR3 is TGTGCCAGCAGCTTTACAGCTTTCCAAGAGACCCAGTACTTC. It specifies CASSFTAFQETQYF.

This clone was detected only a few times. The chain employs TRBV7-3 and TRBJ1-6, with D possibly matching TRBD1 (6 bases). Trimming cost V 5 bases and J 10 bases, with 12 bases left between them. Germline-derived CDR1 and CDR2 are SGHTA and FQGTGA. This CDR3 is 13 amino acids long. The chain's CDR3 is CASSQGSGSPLHF. The DNA for the CDR3 is TGTGCCAGCAGCCAGGGGTCAGGGTCACCCCTCCACTTT.

This chain links TRBV5-1 with TRBJ2-3; D unresolved. The V and J ends lost 1 base and 5 bases respectively, with 8 bases between them. The CDR3 length is 13 residues. The germline gives CDR1 SGHRS, CDR2 YFSETQ. The CDR3 DNA sequence: TGCGCCAGCAGCTTGACGGCGGAAGATACGCAGTATTTT. The encoded protein is CASSLTAEDTQYF.

The chain has TRBV5-5 and TRBJ2-1; 7 nucleotides line up with TRBD1. This CDR3 has 13 amino acids. CDR1 SGHKS and CDR2 YYEKEE come from the germline V gene (reference sequence). V lost 0 bases, J lost 13 bases, and 7 bases stayed unmatched. The CDR3, as DNA: TGTGCCAGCAGCTTGGGACAGGGTGGCTCTCAGTTCTTC. Its protein is CASSLGQGGSQFF.

This chain links TRBV5-1 with TRBJ1-2; a weak D match, TRBD1 (5 bases). Germline V gene lookup returns CDR1 SGHRS and CDR2 YFSETQ. The CDR3 totals 15 residues. V gave up 4 bases and J gave up 0 bases, with 13 bases separating them. The DNA of the CDR3 is TGCGCCAGCAGCCCTGGGGCATCCACTAACTATGGCTACACCTTC. Residues: CASSPGASTNYGYTF.

The V and J genes are TRBV5-6 and TRBJ1-2, with D perhaps matching TRBD1 (6 bases). The CDR3 totals 14 residues. CDR1 is SGHDT and CDR2 is YYEEEE in the germline V gene. V lost 0 bases and J 6 bases, leaving 12 bases between the germline ends. The CDR3 protein is CASSLGDTSNGYTF. The CDR3 bases are TGTGCCAGCAGCTTGGGGGACACATCGAATGGCTACACCTTC.

The chain employs TRBV9 and TRBJ2-1, with D tentatively TRBD2 (6 bases). The CDR3 is 16 amino acids. V lost 0 bases and J lost 3, with 13 bases in between. CDR1 and CDR2 from the germline V gene are SGDLS and YYNGEE. The CDR3: CASSVEAAGVYNEQFF. The CDR3 DNA reads as TGTGCCAGCAGCGTAGAGGCAGCGGGTGTCTACAATGAGCAGTTCTTC.

The chain couples TRBV6-6 to TRBJ1-5, with D tentatively TRBD1 (6 bases). The CDR3 has 16 amino acids. Per germline, CDR1 MNHNY and CDR2 SVGAGI (reference sequence). V gave up 6 bases and J gave up 2 bases, with 17 bases separating them. CDR3 sequence: CASSSPGGGGNQPQHF. The CDR3, as DNA: TGTGCCAGCAGCTCCCCCGGGGGGGGCGGCAATCAGCCCCAGCATTTT.

The chain joins TRBV30 to TRBJ1-6; possibly TRBD1 for D (6 bases). The CDR3 runs 14 residues. The germline V gene has CDR1 GTSNPN and CDR2 SVGIG (reference sequence). V lost 1 base to trimming and J lost 9 bases, with 13 bases between them. The chain's CDR3 is CAWSAGVAGSPLHF. CDR3 DNA sequence: TGTGCCTGGAGTGCAGGGGTGGCAGGTTCACCCCTCCACTTT. The entire variable domain, with the rest obtained from reference TRBV30 and TRBJ1-6, is as follows: SQTIHQWPATLVQPVGSPLSLECTVEGTSNPNLYWYRQAAGRGLQLLFYSVGIGQISSEVPQNLSASRPQDRQFILSSKKLLLSDSGFYLCAWSAGVAGSPLHFGNGTRLTVT.

CDR3 in DNA: TGCGCCAGCAGCCAAGGACAGGGAATCGGCGCTTTCTTT. Its protein is CASSQGQGIGAFF. The chain couples TRBV4-1 to TRBJ1-1; TRBD1 agrees at 7 bases. The CDR3 loop spans 13 amino acids. Germline loops: CDR1 MGHRA, CDR2 YSYEKL. V was clipped by 1 base and J by 11 bases; unmatched bases: 7.

The J gene is TRBJ2-5, the V gene TRBV5-1; 10 bases map to TRBD2. V lost 2 bases to trimming and J lost 0 bases; unmatched junction nucleotides: 13. CDR1 and CDR2 from the germline V gene are SGHRS and YFSETQ. The CDR3 loop spans 19 amino acids. CDR3 region: CASSFTGSGGAVYQETQYF. CDR3 nucleotides: TGCGCCAGCAGCTTCACGGGAAGCGGGGGGGCGGTGTACCAAGAGACCCAGTACTTC.

The rearrangement uses TRBV4-3 and TRBJ1-2; TRBD1 matches 9 bases. V dropped 2 bases and J dropped 7; count of bases not matched to a gene: 11. CDR3 length: 16 residues. CDR1 and CDR2 (germline): LGHNA, YSLEER. The CDR3 bases are TGCGCCAGCAGCCAATTTTCCGGGACAGGGATAAGTGGCTACACCTTC. It is translated as CASSQFSGTGISGYTF.

This sequence joins TRBV27 and TRBJ2-1; a possible D gene is TRBD2 (6 bases). The CDR3 consists of 12 residues. Germline values: CDR1 MNHEY, CDR2 SMNVEV (reference sequence). Trimming took 8 bases from V and 7 from J, leaving 12 bases between them. The CDR3 region has the DNA TGTGCCAGCGCGGGACTCATAAATGAGCAGTTCTTC. Encoded protein: CASAGLINEQFF.

The gene calls are TRBV29-1 and TRBJ1-3; possible D gene TRBD1, 6 bases. The germline V gene encodes CDR1 SQVTM and CDR2 ANQGSEA. The CDR3 is 15 amino acids. The ends were cut back, 0 bases at V and 1 base at J, with 10 bases in the middle. The CDR3 DNA follows: TGCAGCGTTGAAGAACTAACAGGGTCTGGAAACACCATATATTTT. As protein: CSVEELTGSGNTIYF.